This TCR beta chain was identified during a study of cytomegalovirus exposure and HLA in healthy donors (TCRdb year 2017). Describing the broader study: According to an earlier analysis of 587 of the donors, about 179 million T cells yielded approximately 120 million unique TCR beta sequences and about 300 Gb of sequence data. Roughly 320 gigabases of sequencing data and around 85 million unique TCR sequences made up an early release that covered approximately 700 HLA-typed donors. Among the roughly 400 genotyped donors, more than 70% belonged to the genetic ancestry cluster associated with self-reported Caucasian donors. The study aimed to test whether signatures of past pathogen exposure could be identified by cataloging public T cell receptors. The T cell repertoires of 666 subjects were profiled by immunosequencing and related to cytomegalovirus serostatus. Besides the first cohort of hundreds of subjects, a separate validation cohort made up of 120 different subjects was used. To predict cytomegalovirus infection status, the study brought together high-throughput TCR immunosequencing, statistical association of individual TCRs with disease status, and machine learning. A later analysis re-analyzed previously published TCR beta repertoires from 550 to 700 donors and added high-resolution HLA genotyping to study TCR occurrence patterns. The later analysis used no new phenotypic data to find candidate immune exposures, relying instead on TCR beta sequences and their occurrence across donors. An earlier analysis of around 580 of the donors used high-throughput TCR beta sequencing to judge whether each TCR beta V gene segment behaved as functional or pseudogenic. Alongside the repertoire data, information on donor age, sex, ethnicity and CMV serostatus was compiled. A later genetic analysis used genome-wide SNP genotypes for about 55% of the 666 donors, treating that subset as a discovery cohort. All discovery cohort repertoires had been generated using a single sequencing platform. Class I and class II HLA loci were covered by the typing at four-digit resolution. The number of typed donors differed by locus: about 620-640 for A, B, C, DRB1 and DQB1; some 540 for DQA1; about 600 for DPA1; and around 470 for DPB1. A handful of DR-DQ haplotypes were treated as single units for association and clustering because of strong linkage in the cohort. Across 300 to 400 genotyped donors of the cohort, an average of about 200,000 unique TCR beta nucleotide sequences per donor were sequenced, and roughly 17% of those sequences were non-productive. What the research found in general, with its limitations: A further reported finding was that TCR beta sequences accurately predicted the HLA-A and HLA-B alleles for most subjects in the first cohort. Over 15 rarely observed V segments, including chromosome 9 orphons, were excluded from the earlier analysis of a few hundred of the donors because counts were too low. Only TCR beta chains were sequenced in this cohort, and the absence of alpha or paired-chain data limited detectable features. The study gave a list of roughly 150 TCR beta chains associated with cytomegalovirus. Because the 87-base-pair reads could not distinguish some IMGT-functional V segments, including TRBV6-2 and TRBV6-3, those segments were excluded. The classifier was reported to diagnose cytomegalovirus status with high specificity and sensitivity in both the original and validation cohorts. The authors suggested that the approach could potentially be generalized to other disease states and immunological phenotypes. According to a later analysis, TCR association rates differed among HLA loci, with DRB1 alleles showing the most associated TCRs and HLA-C alleles showing the fewest. According to a later analysis, parvovirus B19, influenza, CMV and Epstein-Barr virus appeared linked to several top co-occurrence clusters. A later analysis found that most CMV-associated TCR beta chains appeared HLA-restricted, with HLA associations seemingly driven largely by CMV exposure. A later genetic analysis associated a missense DCLRE1C variant with V-gene and J-gene trimming of TCR beta chains, and an independent cohort replicated the association. Correlated functional status among segregating V segments might be attributable to linkage disequilibrium, but an unknown experimental factor could not be ruled out. Across donors, most TCR sequences were observed very rarely, whereas some public TCRs were present in many individuals. Because HLA typing was unavailable for some donors at each locus, only the typed subset was used in association tests. Broadly in line with IMGT annotations, most TCR beta V segments showed up in productive rearrangements about 90% or about 30% of the time in an earlier analysis of around 550 of the donors. In vitro tests confirmed that a few of the cytomegalovirus-associated TCR beta chains recognize cytomegalovirus antigens. Strong co-occurrence of HLA alleles, especially DR and DQ, made assigning TCR associations to individual alleles difficult. A later analysis found that HLA-associated TCR beta chains were more clonally expanded and had lower generation probabilities than equally common non-associated chains. A cluster of highly shared sequence variants was judged likely to be a technical artifact of the sequencing pipeline. Sequencing depth was assumed to be roughly uniform across donors in the presence/absence analyses, though that assumption may not hold. The only immune exposure information available for the cohort was CMV serostatus. Specific HLA alleles were associated with over 15,000 TCR beta sequences at a false discovery rate of 0.05 in a later analysis. A later genetic analysis reported fewer N-insertions in productive TCRs among donors in an Asian-associated ancestry cluster than the roughly 700-donor mean.

The library came from the immunoSEQ multiplex PCR assay. For the multiplex PCR, a mixture combining 60 forward primers for TCR Vbeta segments and 13 reverse primers for TCR Jbeta segments was used. The CDR3 region of rearranged TCR beta genes was amplified from genomic DNA with a multiplex PCR assay. The Illumina HiSeq System was used to sequence the amplified TCR beta libraries as 87-base-pair reads. Per the authors' processing: Across the 700 or so repertoires, a later analysis counted 80 million or so unique TCR beta chains, approximately 10 million of which were shared by at least two donors. A nearest-neighbor algorithm error-corrected the raw reads and collapsed the reads into unique sequences, merging closely related sequences to remove PCR and sequencing errors. V, D and J gene segments were assigned by aligning CDR3 sequences to IMGT reference sequences. Each retained sequence needed at least a six-nucleotide match to both a V gene segment and a J gene segment. Rearrangements were classified as productive when the CDR3 lacked stop codons and remained in frame with V and J, and all other rearrangements were classified as non-productive. Following IMGT convention, CDR3 was defined as the stretch from the second conserved V-encoded cysteine to the conserved J-encoded phenylalanine. Sequences without an unambiguous match to a single V gene segment were excluded from the earlier analysis of 450 to 750 of the donors. An earlier analysis of about 600 of the donors called V segments functional above 56.7% productive rearrangements and segregating when the between-donor standard deviation exceeded 5%. A statistical classification framework was built to diagnose cytomegalovirus status from the catalog of TCR beta chain sequences. In a later analysis, TCR nucleotide sequences were compared against IMGT/GENE-DB human TR gene sequences so that V and J genes could be assigned. A later analysis assigned CDR3 sequences and most-parsimonious VDJ recombination scenarios with the TCRdist pipeline. In a later analysis, each TCR beta chain was defined by its CDR3 amino acid sequence together with its V-gene family, and reads lacking a unique V-gene family were excluded. A later analysis removed 550 to 700 highly shared, low-generation-probability nucleotide sequences to deal with suspected cross-contamination and a sequencing artifact. For each public chain, a later analysis derived a clonal expansion index from normalized ranks of inferred template counts within each repertoire. Generation probabilities in a later analysis came from a VDJ recombination model fitted to out-of-frame rearrangements, and those results were checked against IGoR. Hypergeometric tests were used in a later analysis to score TCR-TCR, TCR-HLA and TCR-CMV co-occurrence, with a repertoire-size bias correction applied to the TCR pairs. To estimate false discovery rates, a later analysis permuted the HLA or CMV assignments 20 times. In a later analysis, co-occurring TCRs were grouped with DBSCAN, and TCRdist sequence similarity was added when clustering was performed within HLA-allele-positive subsets. For co-occurrence clustering, repertoires with fewer than 30,000 or more than 120,000 public chains were excluded, along with five or six repertoires with anomalous nucleotide sharing. TCRdb limited this immuneACCESS table to in-frame rearrangements with V and J called. A share of clones is missing; checked studies link under half to unresolved V genes, and the rest is unexplained. The D gene and trimming were derived from the DNA, and the V and J assignments and clone size from that table. This specimen's table enumerates 180,000 or so clones. In total, the top ten clones hold 0.79% of the sample.

The CDR3 spans 17 residues, from the cysteine through the phenylalanine. The read is trimmed to its CDR3 DNA, 51 bases read in frame from base 1. V ends up 4 bases short and J 3 bases short, with an unmatched junction base count of 12. Note on this clone: Its binding antigen is unknown.

The cohort consisted of approximately 690 healthy bone marrow donors. Cohort members were all nominally healthy when sampled, although unrecorded immune exposures were likely present. The donor was CMV seropositive and was included in the group of about 290 seropositive cohort members. A peripheral blood sample was provided by each donor, and peripheral blood mononuclear cells were used for TCR beta sequencing. Genomic DNA extraction from the blood cell samples was performed with the Qiagen DNeasy Blood Extraction Kit. The chain is made from TRBV5-3 and TRBJ2-2; 7 bases in the middle match TRBD2. TRBV5-3 is noted as an ORF with a role that remains uncertain. The sequencing input was PBMCs. This TCR was recovered from a woman aged 18-29 years in good health and CMV-seropositive. CDR3 loop: CARSGGEGWWDTGELFF. The DNA reads as follows: TGTGCCAGAAGCGGGGGGGAGGGATGGTGGGACACCGGGGAGCTGTTTTTT.